Below are 7 T cell receptor beta chains sequenced from a single sample in a study of T cells in Graves' hyperthyroidism and ophthalmopathy. Authors of the study amplified TCR beta CDR3 regions from RNA transcripts. HTBI primers drove first-round RT-PCR of the TCR CDR3. Each CDR3 protein gets one entry after TCRdb re-called the multiplex PCR reads with MiXCR. The sample holds 700,000 to 850,000 distinct CDR3 sequences, about a third seen once. The sample consisted of blood. These receptors were taken from a woman between 40 and 55 years old with Graves' hyperthyroidism.

V gene TRBV4-3 combines with J gene TRBJ2-6; TRBD2 matches 8 bases. With V trimmed by 5 bases and J by 0 bases, 9 bases remained unmatched. This CDR3 region has 18 residues. Per the germline V gene, CDR1 is LGHNA and CDR2 is YSLEER. CDR3 nucleotides: TGCGCCAGCAGCACCGGGGGGGGCCCGGTCTCTGGGGCCAACGTCCTGACTTTC. Protein sequence: CASSTGGGPVSGANVLTF.

CDR3 protein: CASSPPTGSYEQYF. CDR3 DNA sequence: TGTGCCAGTAGTCCGCCGACAGGGTCCTACGAGCAGTACTTC. The chain employs TRBV19 and TRBJ2-7, with 7 bases fitting TRBD1. The CDR3 loop spans 14 amino acids. The germline V gene encodes CDR1 LNHDA and CDR2 SQIVND (reference sequence). With V trimmed by 5 bases and J by 1 base, 5 bases remained unmatched.

Only one count was recorded for this clonotype. Germline and junction disagree at one end, which may indicate a read error. The chain carries TRBV7-2 and TRBJ2-5, with 10 positions matching TRBD1. CDR1 and CDR2 (germline): SGHTA, FQGNSA. The CDR3 covers 17 residues. CDR3 in amino acids: CASSQDLDRGIQETQYF. In DNA, the CDR3 is TGCGCCAGCAGCCAAGATTTGGACAGGGGGATACAAGAGACCCAGTACTTC.

This clonotype appeared many times. This rearrangement joins TRBV25-1 to TRBJ2-7; 10 bases agree with TRBD2. CDR1 MGHDK and CDR2 SYGVNS come from the germline V gene. The CDR3 has 14 residues. J gave up 5 bases and V 3 bases, and 4 bases lay outside the gene matches. The CDR3 protein is CASSDALAGDEQYF. The CDR3 bases are TGTGCCAGCAGTGATGCTCTAGCGGGAGACGAGCAGTACTTC.

The rearrangement joins TRBV5-6 to TRBJ2-7; 9 bases align to TRBD1. The V gene end was trimmed by 4 bases and the J gene end by 2 bases; junction bases not matched to a gene: 7. CDR3 size: 15 residues. Germline V CDR1 and CDR2: SGHDT, YYEEEE. CDR3 amino acids: CASSPGTGRAYEQYF. CDR3 bases: TGTGCCAGCAGCCCCGGGACAGGGAGAGCCTACGAGCAGTACTTC.

Written as DNA, the CDR3 is TGTGCCAGTAGTATATCAGGGGGGAATGGCTACACCTTC. The encoded protein is CASSISGGNGYTF. The rearrangement joins TRBV19 to TRBJ1-2; 7 bases align to TRBD1. Losses at the gene ends were 2 bases for V and 6 bases for J; bases not matched to a gene: 3. Germline assignment: CDR1 LNHDA and CDR2 SQIVND (reference sequence). The CDR3 length is 13 residues. Looking up the rest from reference TRBV19 and TRBJ1-2 gives the full variable domain: DGGITQSPKYLFRKEGQNVTLSCEQNLNHDAMYWYRQDPGQGLRLIYYSQIVNDFQKGDIAEGYSVSREKKESFPLTVTSAQKNPTAFYLCASSISGGNGYTFGSGTRLTVV.

The gene calls are TRBV5-1 and TRBJ1-4; D unclear. There are 14 residues in the CDR3. CDR1 is SGHRS and CDR2 is YFSETQ in the germline V gene. Trimming removed 4 bases from V and 7 bases from J, with 14 bases in between. The CDR3 is CASSPAGLGEKLFF. The DNA for the CDR3 is TGCGCCAGCAGCCCCGCCGGCCTAGGTGAAAAACTGTTTTTT.